This T cell receptor beta chain was sequenced during a study of immune characterization of retroperitoneal liposarcoma. Germline V lookup: CDR1 MGHDK, CDR2 SYGVNS. The CDR3 length is 15 residues. Trimming pared 6 bases from V and 4 bases from J, leaving 18 bases between. Relative to its sample, this clonotype is medium-sized (0.01 to 0.1%). TCRdb re-analysed the PCR reads in MiXCR, keeping a single row per CDR3 protein. The profile covers a few thousand distinct CDR3 sequences, with roughly 45% appearing a single time and roughly half taken by the ten largest. This sequence joins TRBV25-1 and TRBJ2-5; tentatively, D is TRBD1 (5 bases). The TCR sequence derives from a male donor with retroperitoneal liposarcoma. The sequenced material came from tumor tissue. CDR3: CASSVKGAVGETQYF. In DNA, the CDR3 is TGTGCCAGCAGCGTAAAAGGGGCAGTGGGAGAGACCCAGTACTTC. Full variable domain (outside the CDR3, taken from reference TRBV25-1 and TRBJ2-5): EADIYQTPRYLVIGTGKKITLECSQTMGHDKMYWYQQDPGMELHLIHYSYGVNSTEKGDLSSESTVSRIRTEHFPLTLESARPSHTSQYLCASSVKGAVGETQYFGPGTRLLVL.